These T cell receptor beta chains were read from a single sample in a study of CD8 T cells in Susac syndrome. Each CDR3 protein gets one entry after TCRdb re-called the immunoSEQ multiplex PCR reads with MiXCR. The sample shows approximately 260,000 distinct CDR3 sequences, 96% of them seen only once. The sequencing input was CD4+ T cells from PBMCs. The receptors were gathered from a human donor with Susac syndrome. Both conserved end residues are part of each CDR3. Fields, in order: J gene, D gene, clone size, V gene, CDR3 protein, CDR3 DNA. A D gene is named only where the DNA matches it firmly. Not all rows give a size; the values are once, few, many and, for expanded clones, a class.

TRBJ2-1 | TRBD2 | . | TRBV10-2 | CASRLAGVNNEQFF | TGCGCCAGCAGGCTAGCGGGAGTCAACAATGAGCAGTTCTTC
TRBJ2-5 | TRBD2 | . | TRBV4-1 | CASSQPGGGQETQYF | TGCGCCAGCAGCCAGCCCGGGGGGGGTCAAGAGACCCAGTACTTC
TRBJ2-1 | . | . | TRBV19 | CASTPPEDNYNEQFF | TGTGCCAGCACCCCCCCCGAAGACAACTACAATGAGCAGTTCTTC
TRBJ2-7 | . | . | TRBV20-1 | CSARRSGSYEQYF | TGCAGTGCCCGTCGAAGTGGCTCCTACGAGCAGTACTTC
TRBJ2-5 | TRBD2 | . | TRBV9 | CASSGLAGTETQYF | TGTGCCAGCAGCGGACTAGCGGGAACGGAGACCCAGTACTTC
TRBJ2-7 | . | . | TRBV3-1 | CASSQDPGVYEQYF | TGTGCCAGCAGCCAAGACCCGGGGGTATACGAGCAGTACTTC
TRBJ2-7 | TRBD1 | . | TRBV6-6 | CASSYSPGQGSEQYF | TGTGCCAGCAGTTACTCTCCGGGACAGGGGTCCGAGCAGTACTTC
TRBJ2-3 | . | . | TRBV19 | CASTTRGADTQYF | TGTGCAAGTACCACCCGGGGAGCAGATACGCAGTATTTT
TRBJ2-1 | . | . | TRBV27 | CASSAPGRAVNEQFF | TGTGCCAGCAGCGCTCCGGGACGGGCTGTTAATGAGCAGTTCTTC
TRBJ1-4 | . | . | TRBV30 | CACAAGADEKLFF | TGTGCCTGCGCCGCGGGGGCGGATGAAAAACTGTTTTTT
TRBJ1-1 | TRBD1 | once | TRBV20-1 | CSARPLGTGETEAFF | TGCAGTGCCCGCCCCCTGGGGACAGGGGAAACTGAAGCTTTCTTT
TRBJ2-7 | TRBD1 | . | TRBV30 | CAWSVRDRGQYEQYF | TGTGCCTGGAGTGTGAGGGACAGGGGGCAGTACGAGCAGTACTTC
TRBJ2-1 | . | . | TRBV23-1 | CASSQYSGGVANEQFF | TGCGCCAGCAGTCAATATTCGGGGGGCGTAGCAAATGAGCAGTTCTTC
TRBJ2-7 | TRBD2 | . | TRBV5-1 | CASSFSGSSYEQYF | TGTGCCAGCAGCTTTAGCGGGAGTAGCTACGAGCAGTACTTC
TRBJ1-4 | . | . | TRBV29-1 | CSAGYGTNEKLFF | TGCAGCGCCGGGTATGGCACTAATGAAAAACTGTTTTTT
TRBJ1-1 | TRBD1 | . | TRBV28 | CASITGGTEAFF | TGTGCCAGCATCACAGGGGGCACTGAAGCTTTCTTT
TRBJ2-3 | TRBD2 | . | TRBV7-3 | CASSWTSGGPDTQYF | TGTGCCAGCAGCTGGACTAGCGGGGGACCGGATACGCAGTATTTT
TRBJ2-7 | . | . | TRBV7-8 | CASRGAGYEQYF | TGTGCCAGCAGGGGAGCGGGCTACGAGCAGTACTTC
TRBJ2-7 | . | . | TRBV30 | CAWSRVSYEQYF | TGTGCCTGGAGCCGCGTCTCCTACGAGCAGTACTTC
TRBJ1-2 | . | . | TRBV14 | CASSQIPGLGYTF | TGTGCCAGCAGCCAAATCCCGGGCTTGGGCTACACCTTC
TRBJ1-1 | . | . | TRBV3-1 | CASSQSDRRTFF | TGTGCCAGCAGCCAGAGTGACAGGAGAACTTTCTTT
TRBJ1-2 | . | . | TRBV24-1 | CATSDPATGYTF | TGTGCCACCAGTGACCCGGCGACCGGCTACACCTTC
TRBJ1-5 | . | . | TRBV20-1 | CSARGPRAGQPQHF | TGCAGTGCTAGGGGGCCCAGGGCGGGTCAGCCCCAGCATTTT
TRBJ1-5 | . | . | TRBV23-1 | CASSQSRPQGGVNQPQHF | TGCGCCAGCAGTCAATCGAGGCCTCAGGGCGGGGTCAATCAGCCCCAGCATTTT
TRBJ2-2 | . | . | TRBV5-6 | CASSSPRERVGELFF | TGTGCCAGCAGCTCGCCTCGGGAGAGGGTCGGGGAGCTGTTTTTT
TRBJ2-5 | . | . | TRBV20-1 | CSAPPGALQETQYF | TGCAGTGCCCCTCCGGGCGCCCTTCAAGAGACCCAGTACTTC